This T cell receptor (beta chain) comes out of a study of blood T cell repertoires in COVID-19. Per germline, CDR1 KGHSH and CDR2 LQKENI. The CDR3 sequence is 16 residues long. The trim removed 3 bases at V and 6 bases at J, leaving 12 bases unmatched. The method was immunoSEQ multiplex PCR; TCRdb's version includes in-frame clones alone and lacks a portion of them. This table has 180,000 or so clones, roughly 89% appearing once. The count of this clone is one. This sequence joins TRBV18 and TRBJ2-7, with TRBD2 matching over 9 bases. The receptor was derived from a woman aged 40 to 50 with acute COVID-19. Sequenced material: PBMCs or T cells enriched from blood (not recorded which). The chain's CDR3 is CASSPPNRIAGAEQYF. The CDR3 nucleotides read TGTGCCAGCTCACCCCCAAACCGGATAGCGGGAGCCGAGCAGTACTTC. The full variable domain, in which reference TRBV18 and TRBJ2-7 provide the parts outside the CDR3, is NAGVMQNPRHLVRRRGQEARLRCSPMKGHSHVYWYRQLPEEGLKFMVYLQKENIIDESGMPKERFSAEFPKEGPSILRIQQVVRGDSAAYFCASSPPNRIAGAEQYFGPGTRLTVT.